These 29 T cell receptor beta chains came from one sample sequenced in a study of T cells in narcolepsy. Some clones are missing from TCRdb's copy, which holds only in-frame ones; the method was immunoSEQ multiplex PCR. The table has roughly 20,000 clones, about 80% seen once. Sequencing was carried out using memory (CD45RA-) CD4+ T cells from blood. These receptors originate from a human donor in good health.

Turning to this clone: Other DNA sequences in this specimen translate into the identical CDR3. The genes are TRBV7-9 and TRBJ2-2; the match to TRBD2 covers 7 bases. The length of the CDR3 is 15 residues. CDR1 and CDR2 from the germline V gene are SEHNR and FQNEAQ (reference sequence). V lost 2 bases and J lost 0; bases outside the gene matches: 0. CDR3: CASSLRGANTGELFF. DNA of the CDR3: TGTGCCAGCAGCTTACGGGGGGCGAACACCGGGGAGCTGTTTTTT.

This chain uses TRBV6-6 with TRBJ2-2; D unclear. CDR3 length: 11 amino acids. Trimming pared 7 bases from V and 6 bases from J, leaving 6 bases between. Looked up from germline, CDR1 is MNHNY and CDR2 is SVGAGI (reference sequence). The CDR3 DNA follows: TGTGCCAGCACGACCCCCGGGGAGCTGTTTTTT. Amino acid sequence: CASTTPGELFF.

J is TRBJ1-1 and V is TRBV6-5, with 10 bases aligning to TRBD1. Per the germline V gene, CDR1 is MNHEY and CDR2 is SVGAGI. V lost 7 bases to trimming and J lost 1 base; unmatched junction nucleotides: 6. The CDR3 is 15 amino acids. The chain's CDR3 is CASIRTGGGNTEAFF. In DNA form, the CDR3 reads TGTGCCAGCATTCGGACAGGGGGTGGGAACACTGAAGCTTTCTTT.

The chain couples TRBV4-2 to TRBJ1-2; D not resolved. The CDR3 runs to 14 residues. Germline V lookup: CDR1 LGHNA, CDR2 YNFKEQ. V was cut by 0 bases and J by 6 bases, with 11 bases left in between. For the CDR3, the DNA is TGTGCCAGCAGCCAAGATGAACAGACCGATGGCTACACCTTC. As protein: CASSQDEQTDGYTF.

The J gene is TRBJ2-3, the V gene TRBV10-3, with TRBD2 as a possible D gene (5 bases). Trimming stripped 9 bases from V and 0 bases from J, with 16 bases between. This CDR3 has 15 amino acids. CDR1 is ENHRY, CDR2 SYGVKD, per germline. As DNA, the CDR3 is TGTGCCATTCGAACTGATAGCGATAGCACAGATACGCAGTATTTT. Protein sequence: CAIRTDSDSTDTQYF.

A single count supports this clone. The chain uses TRBV5-1 and TRBJ2-5; 12 nucleotides match TRBD2. CDR1 is SGHRS and CDR2 is YFSETQ in the germline V gene. J gave up 4 bases and V 0 bases, and 7 bases lay outside the gene matches. CDR3 length: 17 amino acids. CDR3 residues: CASSLALAGGPRETQYF. CDR3 coding DNA: TGCGCCAGCAGCTTGGCTCTAGCGGGGGGGCCACGAGAGACCCAGTACTTC.

The V call is TRBV7-9, the J call TRBJ1-4; TRBD1 is a possible D gene (6 bases). Germline V lookup: CDR1 SEHNR, CDR2 FQNEAQ (reference sequence). V was clipped by 2 bases and J by 7 bases, with 17 bases between them. The CDR3 extends over 16 amino acids. Written as DNA, the CDR3 is TGTGCCAGCAGCTTACTGACAGGTCTTGGGGGTGAAAAACTGTTTTTT. Translation: CASSLLTGLGGEKLFF.

This clone is a singleton in its sample. V and J are TRBV5-6 and TRBJ1-6; D is possibly TRBD1 (5 bases). The V end was cut by 2 bases, the J end by 0 bases, with 6 bases between. The CDR3 runs to 15 residues. The germline gives CDR1 SGHDT, CDR2 YYEEEE. The CDR3 coding sequence is TGTGCCAGCAGCTTAAGGGGCTCCTATAATTCACCCCTCCACTTT. This sequence encodes CASSLRGSYNSPLHF.

The chain links TRBV2 to TRBJ2-6, with 8 positions matching TRBD1. The CDR3 is 17 amino acids. Trimming at V came to 6 bases and at J to 3 bases, leaving 10 bases not matched to a gene. Looked up from germline, CDR1 is SNHLY and CDR2 is FYNNEI. The DNA of the CDR3 is TGTGCCAGCAGACACGCCACAGGGGGTTATGGGGCCAACGTCCTGACTTTC. It specifies CASRHATGGYGANVLTF.

The V and J genes are TRBV5-1 and TRBJ2-3, with D unresolved. V was trimmed by 3 bases and J by 7 bases, leaving 6 bases between them. This CDR3 spans 11 amino acids. Germline assignment: CDR1 SGHRS and CDR2 YFSETQ. The CDR3 loop reads CASSYANTQYF. In DNA form, the CDR3 reads TGCGCCAGCAGCTATGCGAATACGCAGTATTTT.

The chain recombines TRBV2 with TRBJ2-5; the D is unclear. In germline, CDR1 is SNHLY, CDR2 FYNNEI. The CDR3 has 11 amino acids. Trimming pared 5 bases from V and 5 bases from J, leaving 6 bases between. The CDR3: CASSTLETQYF. In DNA, the CDR3 is TGTGCCAGCAGTACCTTGGAGACCCAGTACTTC.

This rearrangement joins TRBV5-8 to TRBJ2-3, with TRBD2 matching over 8 bases. CDR3 length: 15 residues. The junction had 7 bases not matched to a gene; V was cut back by 4 bases and J by 3 bases. Germline V lookup: CDR1 SGHTS, CDR2 YDEGEE. For the CDR3, the DNA is TGTGCCAGCAGCCCGGGGGGGCGATCAACAGATACGCAGTATTTT. It translates to CASSPGGRSTDTQYF.

CDR3 loop: CASSQDIGKQETQYF. In DNA form, the CDR3 reads TGTGCCAGCAGCCAAGATATAGGCAAGCAAGAGACCCAGTACTTC. The chain uses TRBV4-2 and TRBJ2-5, with D unclear. This CDR3 comprises 15 residues. V lost 0 bases to trimming and J lost 2 bases, with 10 bases between them. CDR1 is LGHNA and CDR2 is YNFKEQ in the germline V gene.

In this sample, this clone turned up once. The chain couples TRBV2 to TRBJ2-1; 12 bases align to TRBD2. V shed 4 bases, J shed 9 bases, and the junction held 7 bases outside the gene matches. The V gene's germline CDR1 is SNHLY and CDR2 FYNNEI. The CDR3 is 15 residues long. CDR3 in amino acids: CASSGTSGEWGEQFF. The CDR3 nucleotides read TGTGCCAGCAGTGGGACTAGCGGGGAGTGGGGTGAGCAGTTCTTC.

The CDR3 spells CASSGMYRGSQETQYF. The CDR3 region has the DNA TGTGCCAGCAGTGGAATGTACAGGGGGTCACAAGAGACCCAGTACTTC. The rearrangement uses TRBV6-1 and TRBJ2-5, with 8 positions matching TRBD1. The CDR3 length is 16 residues. Germline loops: CDR1 MNHNS, CDR2 SASEGT. The J segment lost 2 bases and the V segment lost 4 bases, leaving 9 bases of the junction unmatched.

The V gene is TRBV7-9, the J gene TRBJ2-5, with D perhaps matching TRBD1 (6 bases). Germline CDR1 is SEHNR and CDR2 is FQNEAQ (reference sequence). The CDR3 covers 14 residues. Trimming stripped 11 bases from V and 2 bases from J, with 18 bases between. The CDR3 bases are TGTGCCGCCGCAGGGGCCCCAGGACAAGAGACCCAGTACTTC. This sequence encodes CAAAGAPGQETQYF.

The chain recombines TRBV5-1 with TRBJ1-4; D perhaps matches TRBD1 (6 bases). There are 15 residues in the CDR3. Germline V gives CDR1 SGHRS, CDR2 YFSETQ. The V gene lost 0 bases and the J gene lost 2 bases, with 8 bases spanning the gap. In nucleotides, the CDR3 is TGCGCCAGCAGCTTGGCAACAGGGACTAATGAAAAACTGTTTTTT. Protein: CASSLATGTNEKLFF.

The rearrangement joins TRBV20-1 to TRBJ2-4, with a weak D call TRBD1 (5 bases). The V gene lost 5 bases and the J gene lost 7 bases, with 9 bases spanning the gap. The CDR3 spans 11 residues. The germline gives CDR1 DFQATT, CDR2 SNEGSKA (reference sequence). CDR3 bases: TGCAGTGCTGAGGACAATAACATTCAGTACTTC. Translating gives CSAEDNNIQYF.

The chain employs TRBV27 and TRBJ1-2; 11 bases fit TRBD1. The CDR3 length is 18 residues. CDR1 MNHEY and CDR2 SMNVEV come from the germline V gene (reference sequence). With V trimmed by 8 bases and J by 2 bases, 16 bases remained unmatched. This chain's CDR3 is CASSKGGTGGALNYGYTF. Written as DNA, the CDR3 is TGTGCCAGCTCCAAGGGCGGGACAGGGGGGGCCTTAAACTATGGCTACACCTTC.

The CDR3 loop is CATSQDRSSYNEQFF. The CDR3, as DNA: TGTGCCACAAGCCAGGACCGAAGCTCCTACAATGAGCAGTTCTTC. The chain is built from TRBV19 and TRBJ2-1; D ambiguous. The V end lost 10 bases, the J end lost 0 bases, and 16 bases lay between the germline ends. Germline assignment: CDR1 LNHDA and CDR2 SQIVND (reference sequence). This CDR3 comprises 15 residues.

The rearrangement links TRBV6-5 to TRBJ2-7; 10 positions agree with TRBD2. The V gene's germline CDR1 is MNHEY and CDR2 SVGAGI. The CDR3 runs to 14 residues. The V segment lost 2 bases and the J segment 2 bases; nucleotides outside the gene matches: 0. The CDR3 spells CASSYTSGAYEQYF. CDR3 DNA: TGTGCCAGCAGTTACACTAGCGGGGCCTACGAGCAGTACTTC.

The chain employs TRBV6-6 and TRBJ2-7; D is unclear. Trimming removed 5 bases from V and 2 bases from J, with 7 bases in between. The CDR3 loop spans 12 amino acids. Germline V lookup: CDR1 MNHNY, CDR2 SVGAGI (reference sequence). As DNA, the CDR3 is TGTGCCAGCAGTAACCAAGCCTACGAGCAGTACTTC. This encodes CASSNQAYEQYF.

The gene calls are TRBV10-3 and TRBJ1-5, with D possibly TRBD1 on 6 matching bases. This CDR3 spans 15 amino acids. V lost 5 bases, J lost 0 bases, and 11 bases lay in between. The germline V gene encodes CDR1 ENHRY and CDR2 SYGVKD. The CDR3 DNA reads TGTGCCATCAGTCGGGACAAATATAGCAATCAGCCCCAGCATTTT. Its protein is CAISRDKYSNQPQHF.

The J gene is TRBJ2-7, the V gene TRBV5-5; D is uncertain. Looked up from germline, CDR1 is SGHKS and CDR2 is YYEKEE (reference sequence). The CDR3 runs 12 residues. V dropped 0 bases and J dropped 6 bases, with 7 bases sitting between them. CDR3 bases: TGTGCCAGCAGCTTGGGTTCGGGCGAGCAGTACTTC. This encodes CASSLGSGEQYF.

CDR3 sequence (DNA): TGTGCCAGCAGCTTAGCTGTCGGGGGGGCCTACAATGAGCAGTTCTTC. Translated: CASSLAVGGAYNEQFF. The chain recombines TRBV7-2 with TRBJ2-1; the match to TRBD2 covers 8 bases. Germline values: CDR1 SGHTA, CDR2 FQGNSA. V lost 0 bases and J lost 2; bases outside the gene matches: 3. This CDR3 has 16 residues.

This chain joins TRBV13 and TRBJ2-3; 8 bases map to TRBD2. The germline V gene encodes CDR1 PRHDT and CDR2 FYEKMQ (reference sequence). The CDR3 loop spans 18 amino acids. Trimming removed 3 bases from V and 4 bases from J; junction bases left unmatched: 15. The CDR3 is CASSFPGRGDPGADTQYF. The CDR3 nucleotides are TGTGCCAGCAGCTTTCCCGGGAGGGGGGACCCCGGGGCAGATACGCAGTATTTT.

The CDR3: CASSETATGDVDTGELFF. The CDR3 DNA reads as TGCGCCAGCAGTGAAACCGCCACAGGAGACGTCGACACCGGGGAGCTGTTTTTT. The chain links TRBV4-3 to TRBJ2-2; maybe TRBD1 (5 bases). CDR3 length: 18 amino acids. Germline V CDR1 and CDR2: LGHNA, YSLEER. The V end was cut by 6 bases, the J end by 3 bases, with 23 bases between.

The table lists this clone with a count of one. V is TRBV15 and J is TRBJ2-7; 11 bases fit TRBD1. The CDR3 is 14 residues long. V trimming: 5 bases; J trimming: 2 bases; junction bases outside the gene matches: 2. Germline-derived CDR1 and CDR2 are LNHNV and YYDKDF (reference sequence). The CDR3 DNA follows: TGTGCCACCAGCGGGGGACAGGGGGCCTACGAGCAGTACTTC. As protein: CATSGGQGAYEQYF.

The V gene is TRBV2, the J gene TRBJ1-2; the match to TRBD1 covers 9 bases. Germline CDR1 and CDR2: SNHLY and FYNNEI. This CDR3 spans 16 amino acids. V gave up 6 bases and J gave up 10 bases; unmatched junction bases: 18. This chain's CDR3 is CASSSPGQGSQGDYTF. In DNA, the CDR3 is TGTGCCAGCAGCTCACCGGGACAGGGTTCCCAAGGCGACTACACCTTC.